These T cell receptor beta chains were read from a single sample in a study of long-term antiretroviral therapy in people with HIV. TCRdb keeps only in-frame clones here, not all; method: immunoSEQ multiplex PCR. The sample includes tens of thousands of clones, about 89% of them seen just once. This sample comprised unsorted PBMCs, obtained 0.1 years before starting antiretroviral therapy. These receptors originate from a woman aged 50 to 60 with HIV. CDR3s include the opening cysteine and the closing phenylalanine or tryptophan. A D gene is named only where the DNA matches it firmly. Size is stated for part of the rows, as once, few or many counts, or as a class when the clone is expanded.

abundance,d_gene,j_gene,v_gene,len,CDR3nt,CDR3aa
.,.,TRBJ1-2,TRBV2,12,TGTGCCATCCACGGAAGGTTTTATGGCTACACCTTC,CAIHGRFYGYTF
.,.,TRBJ1-2,TRBV5-4,13,TGTGCCAGCGAGTATTTGGGGGGTGATGGCTACACCTTC,CASEYLGGDGYTF
.,TRBD1,TRBJ1-2,TRBV4-3,16,TGCGCCAGCAGCCCCGCACTGACAGGGAGAAACTATGGCTACACCTTC,CASSPALTGRNYGYTF
.,.,TRBJ2-4,TRBV30,16,TGTGCCTGGAGTGTAGGGCTAGTCAGTCCGCGGGACATTCAGTACTTC,CAWSVGLVSPRDIQYF
.,.,TRBJ1-6,TRBV7-6,15,TGTGCCAGCAGCTTGCAGCCAGGAGCAAATTCACCCCTCCACTTT,CASSLQPGANSPLHF
.,.,TRBJ2-1,TRBV7-2,15,TGTGCCAGCAGTTTTACTAGACTTGGCCGAAATGAGCAGTTCTTC,CASSFTRLGRNEQFF
.,.,TRBJ2-3,TRBV10-3,14,TGTGCCATCAGTAACGGAAAAGGCACAGATACGCAGTATTTT,CAISNGKGTDTQYF
few,.,TRBJ1-2,TRBV5-1,14,TGCGCCAGCAGTCTTGACGGGGGTGCTTATGGCTACACCTTC,CASSLDGGAYGYTF
.,.,TRBJ1-1,TRBV25-1,14,TGTGCCAGCATGCAGGGAAAAGGGACCACTGAAGCTTTCTTT,CASMQGKGTTEAFF
.,.,TRBJ1-1,TRBV4-3,16,TGCGCCAGCAGCCAAGATAGGGGATTAATGAACACTGAAGCTTTCTTT,CASSQDRGLMNTEAFF